This TCR beta chain was found in a study of cytomegalovirus exposure and HLA in healthy donors. Trimming cost V 4 bases and J 8 bases; bases outside gene matches: 4. This CDR3 is built from 14 residues. The germline V gene has CDR1 SQVTM and CDR2 ANQGSEA. PCR was performed using 60 Vbeta and 13 Jbeta primers. TCRdb's copy holds only in-frame clones and misses some; the assay was immunoSEQ multiplex PCR. Counted here are some 190,000 clones, about 88% occurring once; the ten biggest clones make up approximately 2%. Whole-study results and caveats: In a later analysis, CMV-associated beta chains were mostly HLA-associated, it appeared. An analysis was carried out later, and it reportedly showed fewer N-insertions in an Asian-associated ancestry cluster than the approximately 660-donor mean. Earlier results showed most TCR beta V segments being productive about 87% or about 30% of the time. Cytomegalovirus status was reportedly diagnosed by the classifier with high specificity and sensitivity.

A note on this clone: The antigen remains unidentified.

This chain joins TRBV29-1 and TRBJ2-1; TRBD2 matches at 14 bases. The clonotype was recovered from a woman younger than 35 in good health and CMV-seronegative. Material for sequencing was PBMCs. Written as DNA, the CDR3 is TGCAGCGTTGGACTAGCGGGAGGGGCCGATGAGCAGTTCTTC. Protein product: CSVGLAGGADEQFF.